This TCR beta chain is from a study of spatial heterogeneity in lung cancer. Study-wide context: Beta-chain sequences consistently outnumbered alpha-chain sequences in detection. Across the raw uncorrected reads, a unique TCR and UMI combination was observed, on average, more than ten times.

V shed 2 bases and J shed 7 bases, with 9 bases lying between them. Per the germline V gene, CDR1 is SGHAT and CDR2 is FQDESV (reference sequence). This CDR3 comprises 13 residues. Time point given: sample taken at primary tumor resection. Samples were obtained from some 70 donors, all untreated early-stage non-small cell lung cancer patients. Whole RNA came from tumor, nontumor lung or frozen PBMC and was sequenced without being sorted. TCRdb recomputed calls from the 5' RACE reads with MiXCR, one row per CDR3 protein. The sample lists about 92,000 distinct CDR3 sequences; roughly 12% were seen once.

V and J are TRBV11-1 and TRBJ2-4; the D gene is possibly TRBD2 (6 bases). This receptor was obtained from a male donor with early-stage non-small cell lung cancer. The sample was PBMCs, taken at surgery. DNA of the CDR3: TGTGCCAGCAGCTTAAGCGGGTTGAACATTCAGTACTTC. Protein sequence: CASSLSGLNIQYF. Complete variable domain (other parts from reference TRBV11-1 and TRBJ2-4): EAEVAQSPRYKITEKSQAVAFWCDPISGHATLYWYRQILGQGPELLVQFQDESVVDDSQLPKDRFSAERLKGVDSTLKIQPAELGDSAMYLCASSLSGLNIQYFGAGTRLSVL.